The source of this TCR beta chain is a study of shared clonotypes between healthy human individuals. Overall study context: CD4 naive and CD4 memory each took three plates per donor, while CD8 naive took two and CD8 memory one.

The naive CD8 fraction comprised CD45RO-negative cells positively selected for CCR7 and excluded terminally differentiated effector memory CD45RA+ cells. On this clone itself: Its cognate antigen is unknown.

The CDR3 runs 15 residues. V lost 3 bases and J lost 5; bases outside the gene matches: 7. Germline lookup yields CDR1 LNHDA and CDR2 SQIVND (reference sequence). Findings of the study overall: Naive CD4 clonotype sharing across a few donors was approximately 5%. Blood was the sole source, and tissue repertoires probably differ.

DNA at approximately 200 ng, roughly 27,000 T cell genomes, went into sorted-subset replicate PCRs. Assay used: immunoSEQ multiplex PCR; TCRdb lists only in-frame clones, some missing. This table holds 560,000 or so clones, around 96% found once. The genes are TRBV19 and TRBJ1-5; 7 bases align to TRBD1. Sequencing was performed on naive CD8+ T cells sorted from blood. The TCR originated in a woman aged 25-40 years in good health. The CDR3 sequence: CASSIFGQEHQPQHF. In DNA, the CDR3 is TGTGCCAGTAGTATCTTTGGACAGGAACATCAGCCCCAGCATTTT.